The T cell receptor (beta chain) under discussion was sequenced for a study of PD-L1 blockade in urothelial cancer. General study results and limits: Below-median pretreatment blood TCR clonality was associated with improved progression-free and overall survival.

In this sample, this clone turned up once. The antigen is not known. This CDR3 is 14 amino acids long. CDR1 is SGHRS and CDR2 is YFSETQ in the germline V gene. The germline V and J ends were trimmed by 2 bases and 0 bases, with 7 bases remaining between them. Assay: immunoSEQ multiplex PCR; the TCRdb copy retains only in-frame clones and omits some. Altogether about 32,000 clones are present, about 87% being singletons, with the ten largest covering 3% to 4%. The sample in question was PBMCs, obtained around atezolizumab (anti-PD-L1) treatment. The chain joins TRBV5-1 to TRBJ2-3, with D possibly being TRBD1 (5 bases). The TCR was taken from a man aged 50-60 years with urothelial cancer. The CDR3: CASSFRASTDTQYF. The DNA of the CDR3 is TGCGCCAGCAGCTTCAGGGCTAGCACAGATACGCAGTATTTT.